This TCR beta chain was identified during a study of blood T cells in healthy people across ages. Findings of the study overall: Per million T cells, the diversity of TCR beta decreased roughly linearly as age advanced.

A note on this clonotype: Its cognate antigen is unknown. A single base separates this from a much larger clone, so it may be a read error.

With a J-beta primer mix and a sample-barcoded 5' primer, a second PCR ran roughly 6 to 11 cycles. Each TCR beta cDNA got a 12-nucleotide random molecular identifier. Each CDR3 protein gets one entry after TCRdb re-called the 5' RACE reads with MiXCR. The profile shows about 1.4 million distinct CDR3 sequences, approximately 59% of them singletons. This receptor was taken from a man aged 18 to 30 in good health. The sequenced sample consisted of blood.

The CDR3 sequence: CSSRQGAYNEQYF. The CDR3 DNA is TGCAGCTCTCGACAGGGGGCTTACAATGAGCAGTACTTC. The V gene is TRBV29-1, the J gene TRBJ2-5, with TRBD1 matching 10 bases. The V segment lost 8 bases and the J segment 11 bases; nucleotides outside the gene matches: 14. Germline CDR1 is SQVTM and CDR2 is ANQGSEA. The CDR3 sequence is 13 residues long. The complete variable domain, with remaining parts taken from reference TRBV29-1 and TRBJ2-5, reads SAVISQKPSRDICQRGTSLTIQCQVDSQVTMMFWYRQQPGQSLTLIATANQGSEATYESGFVIDKFPISRPNLTFSTLTVSNMSPEDSSIYLCSSRQGAYNEQYFGPGTRLLVL.